This T cell receptor (beta chain) came from a study of blood T cell repertoires in COVID-19. Background on the study: Sample material is recorded as cDNA or gDNA derived from T cells, B-cell-depleted T cells, or PBMCs.

This CDR3 has 13 amino acids. The V and J ends lost 3 bases and 6 bases respectively, with 9 bases between them. Germline loops: CDR1 SGHTA, CDR2 FQGNSA. Per the original data handling: Using reference gene primer amplification, nucleated cell counts were estimated. Method: immunoSEQ multiplex PCR; TCRdb's copy keeps in-frame clones and lacks some. V, J and clone size were drawn from that table, and D and trimming were deduced from the DNA. Of approximately 89,000 clones listed, about 83% are singletons. The sequence came from a woman aged 70 to 79 with acute or convalescent COVID-19. The specimen sequenced was peripheral blood. The chain joins TRBV7-2 to TRBJ1-5, with a possible D match to TRBD1 (5 bases). DNA of the CDR3: TGTGCCAGCAGCTTCAGGGATCGTCAGCCCCAGCATTTT. It codes for CASSFRDRQPQHF.